The 26 T cell receptor beta chains presented below share a single source sample, sequenced in a study of CD8+ T cells in alopecia areata. As the sequencing template, cDNA was produced by extracting RNA and reverse transcribing it. Measured with immunoSEQ multiplex PCR; TCRdb has only the in-frame clones, and not every one. The data show 150,000 or so clones, with 80% to 90% seen just once and around 15% held by the top ten. The sample consisted of CD8+ T cells sorted from blood, taken at week 0. These receptor sequences come from a human donor with alopecia areata.

The chain employs TRBV2 and TRBJ2-1, with D possibly matching TRBD1 (6 bases). CDR1 and CDR2 (germline): SNHLY, FYNNEI. V was pared by 4 bases and J by 8 bases, with 15 bases between. The length of the CDR3 is 14 residues. The CDR3 reads CASSAQGNGHEQFF. In nucleotides, the CDR3 is TGTGCCAGCAGTGCACAGGGAAATGGGCATGAGCAGTTCTTC.

This chain uses TRBV18 with TRBJ2-7, with 8 bases fitting TRBD1. This CDR3 has 14 residues. The V gene's germline CDR1 is KGHSH and CDR2 LQKENI. V trimming: 3 bases; J trimming: 1 base; junction bases outside the gene matches: 2. This CDR3 reads CASSPDRESYEQYF. In DNA form, the CDR3 reads TGTGCCAGCTCACCGGACAGGGAATCCTACGAGCAGTACTTC.

The chain employs TRBV6-5 and TRBJ1-5; D gene unclear. V shed 6 bases and J shed 0 bases, with 12 bases lying between them. This CDR3 region has 15 residues. Germline V gives CDR1 MNHEY, CDR2 SVGAGI. The CDR3 DNA reads as TGTGCCAGCAGCTTAGGACCGAATAGCAATCAGCCCCAGCATTTT. This translates into CASSLGPNSNQPQHF.

The chain recombines TRBV29-1 with TRBJ2-3; no firm D call. Germline V gene sequence: CDR1 SQVTM, CDR2 ANQGSEA. This CDR3 has 18 residues. Between the trimmed V and J ends, which lost 2 bases and 4 bases, there was a span of 25 bases. The CDR3 loop reads CSVEIRLETHTTSDTQYF. CDR3 DNA sequence: TGCAGCGTTGAAATACGACTCGAAACTCACACAACATCAGATACGCAGTATTTT.

In this sample, this clone turned up a few times. The V gene is TRBV10-2, the J gene TRBJ2-7; D is uncertain. Germline values: CDR1 WSHSY, CDR2 SAAADI. The CDR3 spans 11 residues. V lost 10 bases, J lost 0 bases, and 7 bases lay in between. As DNA, the CDR3 is TGCGCCACCGGTCCCTCCTACGAGCAGTACTTC. Its protein is CATGPSYEQYF.

The V and J genes are TRBV29-1 and TRBJ1-1; no definite D call. The V and J ends lost 5 bases and 6 bases respectively, with 16 bases between them. This CDR3 region has 13 residues. Germline V CDR1 and CDR2: SQVTM, ANQGSEA. CDR3 DNA sequence: TGCAGCGTTCAGCCGACACTTGCTTCTGAAGCTTTCTTT. Its translation is CSVQPTLASEAFF.

DNA of the CDR3: TGTGCCAGTAGCCCAATAGGGACAGGGGAGACCCCCCAAGCCAAAAACATTCAGTACTTC. This encodes CASSPIGTGETPQAKNIQYF. The gene calls are TRBV19 and TRBJ2-4; 10 bases map to TRBD1. V shed 6 bases, J shed 0 bases, and the junction held 17 bases outside the gene matches. CDR3 size: 20 residues. Per the germline V gene, CDR1 is LNHDA and CDR2 is SQIVND (reference sequence).

The J gene is TRBJ2-1, the V gene TRBV29-1; no clear D gene. Trimming cost V 7 bases and J 3 bases, with 13 bases left between them. Germline V gives CDR1 SQVTM, CDR2 ANQGSEA. The CDR3 spans 13 residues. CDR3 region: CSGRLSHYNEQFF. In DNA, the CDR3 is TGCAGCGGGCGACTTTCCCACTACAATGAGCAGTTCTTC.

The chain combines TRBV7-8 with TRBJ2-7, with D perhaps matching TRBD1 (7 bases). CDR1 SGHVS and CDR2 FQNEAQ come from the germline V gene. Between the trimmed V and J ends, which lost 1 base and 1 base, there was a span of 17 bases. This CDR3 region has 17 residues. CDR3 residues: CASSLGSRGRGSYEQYF. The CDR3 coding sequence is TGTGCCAGCAGCTTAGGATCGCGGGGCAGGGGGTCCTACGAGCAGTACTTC.

This chain connects TRBV19 to TRBJ2-5; the match to TRBD1 covers 7 bases. The CDR3 spans 15 residues. Trimming removed 3 bases from V and 1 base from J; junction bases left unmatched: 5. Germline V gene lookup returns CDR1 LNHDA and CDR2 SQIVND (reference sequence). The CDR3 loop reads CASSITGDLQETQYF. Written as DNA, the CDR3 is TGTGCCAGTAGTATTACAGGGGACCTCCAAGAGACCCAGTACTTC.

This clone appeared once. The germline gene is not matched at one end of the junction; a read error may be the cause. For the CDR3, the DNA is TGTGCCAGCAGCTCCACGCGGGCCCACCTAATATTT. Residues: CASSSTRAHLIF. V and J are TRBV7-9 and TRBJ1-4; the D is unclear. This CDR3 contains 12 residues. Germline lookup yields CDR1 SEHNR and CDR2 FQNEAQ (reference sequence).

This clone is medium-sized within its sample. V is TRBV6-4 and J is TRBJ2-2; a weak D match, TRBD1 (5 bases). CDR3 size: 13 residues. Germline-derived CDR1 and CDR2 are MRHNA and SNTAGT. Trimming removed 3 bases at V and 3 bases at J, with 5 bases between. For the CDR3, the DNA is TGTGCCAGCAGTGAAGGGGACACCGGGGAGCTGTTTTTT. It encodes CASSEGDTGELFF.

V usage is TRBV6-5 and J usage is TRBJ2-7, with D tentatively TRBD2 (5 bases). The CDR3 runs to 12 residues. CDR1 is MNHEY, CDR2 SVGAGI, per germline. The ends were cut back, 6 bases at V and 3 bases at J, with 9 bases in the middle. This CDR3 is CASSVGLYEQYF. The CDR3 DNA reads TGTGCCAGCAGCGTCGGACTCTACGAGCAGTACTTC.

The J gene is TRBJ1-2, the V gene TRBV11-2; the D is unclear. The CDR3 sequence is 14 residues long. The germline V and J ends were trimmed by 0 bases and 5 bases, with 10 bases remaining between them. Germline V gene sequence: CDR1 SGHAT, CDR2 FQNNGV. The CDR3 sequence: CASSLDNPTYGYTF. The CDR3 DNA is TGTGCCAGCAGCTTAGATAATCCGACATATGGCTACACCTTC.

The chain recombines TRBV7-8 with TRBJ2-3, with a tentative D call TRBD2 (6 bases). This CDR3 is 15 amino acids long. The germline V gene has CDR1 SGHVS and CDR2 FQNEAQ. V lost 5 bases and J lost 4, with 16 bases in between. CDR3 protein: CASSLVRGNPDTQYF. CDR3 coding DNA: TGTGCCAGCAGCCTAGTCCGGGGGAACCCAGATACGCAGTATTTT.

This chain links TRBV14 with TRBJ2-1; unclear D gene. This CDR3 comprises 13 residues. Germline V gene sequence: CDR1 SGHDN, CDR2 FVKESK. V was pared by 0 bases and J by 11 bases, with 11 bases between. The CDR3 region has the DNA TGTGCCAGCAGCCAAGATCAGACATGGAAGCAGTTCTTC. Encoded protein: CASSQDQTWKQFF. Together with reference TRBV14 and TRBJ2-1, the CDR3 gives the full variable domain: EAGVTQFPSHSVIEKGQTVTLRCDPISGHDNLYWYRRVMGKEIKFLLHFVKESKQDESGMPNNRFLAERTGGTYSTLKVQPAELEDSGVYFCASSQDQTWKQFFGPGTRLTVL.

The chain is built from TRBV11-1 and TRBJ2-3; 9 nucleotides line up with TRBD2. After removal of 2 bases from V and 0 bases from J, the junction contained 3 bases not matched to a gene. This CDR3 spans 16 amino acids. CDR1 and CDR2 (germline): SGHAT, FQDESV (reference sequence). The CDR3 DNA sequence: TGTGCCAGCAGCTTACGCGGGGGGGCTAGCACAGATACGCAGTATTTT. Translation: CASSLRGGASTDTQYF.

J is TRBJ2-1 and V is TRBV5-1; 9 bases align to TRBD2. J gave up 9 bases and V 7 bases, and 14 bases lay outside the gene matches. The CDR3 length is 15 residues. The germline V gene encodes CDR1 SGHRS and CDR2 YFSETQ. CDR3 sequence reads: CASALRGLAKGEQFF. The CDR3 DNA reads TGCGCCAGCGCCCTCCGGGGACTAGCTAAGGGTGAGCAGTTCTTC.

In its sample, this clone was seen once. The chain recombines TRBV4-1 with TRBJ2-3, with a possible D match to TRBD1 (6 bases). The CDR3 contains 13 residues. V was pared by 2 bases and J by 5 bases, with 8 bases between. CDR1 MGHRA and CDR2 YSYEKL come from the germline V gene. The DNA of the CDR3 is TGCGCCAGCAGCCAAAAAGGGGGAGATACGCAGTATTTT. Protein sequence: CASSQKGGDTQYF.

This clone was found many times. The chain joins TRBV7-8 to TRBJ2-3; D tentatively reads TRBD1 or TRBD2 (6 bases each). Germline CDR1 is SGHVS and CDR2 is FQNEAQ. There are 14 residues in the CDR3. V shed 8 bases and J shed 1 base, with 13 bases lying between them. DNA of the CDR3: TGTGCCAGCTTCCCCCGGGGGCGCACAGATACGCAGTATTTT. It yields the protein CASFPRGRTDTQYF.

The chain is built from TRBV27 and TRBJ2-7; tentatively, D is TRBD2 (6 bases). The CDR3 runs to 15 residues. Trimming shortened V by 5 bases and J by 3 bases, and 17 bases separated the two germline ends. The germline V gene encodes CDR1 MNHEY and CDR2 SMNVEV (reference sequence). The CDR3 region has the DNA TGTGCCAGCAGTCCCGCTGGTAGCGGACACTACGAGCAGTACTTC. Protein product: CASSPAGSGHYEQYF.

This clone was observed a single time. The chain recombines TRBV30 with TRBJ2-5; D is unresolved. The J call is doubtful: the DNA matches TRBJ2-7 better. The length of the CDR3 is 13 residues. Germline V gene sequence: CDR1 GTSNPN, CDR2 SVGIG (reference sequence). The CDR3 loop reads CAWSGRAPYEQYF. CDR3 nucleotide sequence: TGTGCCTGGAGTGGAAGGGCCCCCTACGAGCAGTACTTC.

V usage is TRBV7-6 and J usage is TRBJ1-6; D unclear. V lost 5 bases to trimming and J lost 8 bases, with 10 bases between them. The CDR3 length is 13 residues. Germline CDR1 is SGHVS and CDR2 is FNYEAQ. The CDR3 loop reads CASSIDTHSPLHF. CDR3 sequence (DNA): TGTGCCAGCAGCATAGACACCCATTCACCCCTCCACTTT.

As for this clone: The same CDR3 can be traced to other DNA sequences in this sample. The CDR3 DNA is TGTGCCTGGAGTGAAGGGAATGAGCAGTTCTTC. It is translated as CAWSEGNEQFF. The rearrangement uses TRBV30 and TRBJ2-1; D unclear. V lost 1 base to trimming and J lost 7 bases, with 5 bases between them. The CDR3 spans 11 residues. Germline V gene sequence: CDR1 GTSNPN, CDR2 SVGIG (reference sequence).

The gene calls are TRBV30 and TRBJ1-2; D is possibly TRBD1 (6 bases). CDR3 length equals 12 residues. The germline V gene encodes CDR1 GTSNPN and CDR2 SVGIG (reference sequence). V was pared by 7 bases and J by 7 bases, with 16 bases between. The CDR3, as DNA: TGTGCCTACATAACAGGGAACCGTGGCTACACCTTC. Translation gives CAYITGNRGYTF.

This clone is medium-sized. The V and J genes are TRBV6-4 and TRBJ2-1, with a possible D match to TRBD2 (5 bases). V lost 5 bases and J lost 3, with 8 bases in between. Germline CDR1 is MRHNA and CDR2 is SNTAGT. The CDR3 loop spans 13 amino acids. In DNA form, the CDR3 reads TGTGCCAGCAGTCCTACTAGCTACAATGAGCAGTTCTTC. The encoded protein is CASSPTSYNEQFF.